This is a list of T cell receptor beta chains from one sample in a study of response to subunit inactivated influenza vaccine. Via MiXCR, TCRdb re-called the RT-PCR reads, giving one row per CDR3 protein. The sample yields 290,000 or so distinct CDR3 sequences, around 22% seen once. The starting material was PBMCs from blood, obtained about 20 months after vaccination. All receptors derive from a man aged 45-69 years who received an inactivated influenza vaccine. Both conserved end residues are part of each CDR3. The order of the fields is D gene, V gene, CDR3 protein. The D gene is left open where the match is weak.

D gene: TRBD1
V gene: TRBV20-1
CDR3 protein: CSAREGGGTGILGEQFF

D gene: -
V gene: TRBV5-1
CDR3 protein: CASSQDRDSPLHF

D gene: TRBD1
V gene: TRBV20-1
CDR3 protein: CSARDTKQGAYNEQFF

D gene: -
V gene: TRBV15
CDR3 protein: CATSRSAQPQHF

D gene: -
V gene: TRBV29-1
CDR3 protein: CSVNPSTGSGYGYTF

D gene: TRBD2
V gene: TRBV4-2
CDR3 protein: CASSHASGLAGSYNEQFF

D gene: -
V gene: TRBV20-1
CDR3 protein: CSARVGVDNINQPQHF

D gene: -
V gene: TRBV5-5
CDR3 protein: CASSYPATYEQYF

D gene: TRBD2
V gene: TRBV20-1
CDR3 protein: CRVKSGTGVNEQFF

D gene: TRBD2
V gene: TRBV9
CDR3 protein: CASSVSGSGTDTQYF

D gene: -
V gene: TRBV7-2
CDR3 protein: CASSFGGGLEAFF

D gene: -
V gene: TRBV5-6
CDR3 protein: CASSLDGTTKNYGYTF

D gene: TRBD2
V gene: TRBV10-3
CDR3 protein: CAIAPASGSLSETQYF

D gene: -
V gene: TRBV15
CDR3 protein: CATSSDGQFNQPQHF

D gene: -
V gene: TRBV2
CDR3 protein: CASRTGGQETQYF